Following are 32 T cell receptor beta chains from one sample sequenced in a study of blood T cell repertoires in COVID-19. TCRdb's copy holds only in-frame clones and misses some; the assay was immunoSEQ multiplex PCR. The sample records roughly 6,000 clones, 74% being singletons. Sample: peripheral blood. These receptors all come from a man between 60 and 75 years old with acute or convalescent COVID-19.

V gene TRBV9 combines with J gene TRBJ1-2, with TRBD1 matching over 8 bases. The CDR3 contains 16 residues. Germline CDR1 is SGDLS and CDR2 is YYNGEE. V lost 4 bases and J lost 0; bases outside the gene matches: 8. In DNA, the CDR3 is TGTGCCAGCAGCAGACAGACAGGGGAGACTAACTATGGCTACACCTTC. Its translation is CASSRQTGETNYGYTF.

The J gene is TRBJ1-5, the V gene TRBV28; D remains ambiguous. The CDR3 is made up of 13 amino acids. V was pared by 10 bases and J by 0 bases, with 10 bases between. Germline loops: CDR1 MDHEN, CDR2 SYDVKM. The CDR3: CATRLGSNQPQHF. CDR3 DNA: TGTGCCACCCGACTCGGTAGCAATCAGCCCCAGCATTTT. The complete variable domain, with remaining parts taken from reference TRBV28 and TRBJ1-5, reads DVKVTQSSRYLVKRTGEKVFLECVQDMDHENMFWYRQDPGLGLRLIYFSYDVKMKEKGDIPEGYSVSREKKERFSLILESASTNQTSMYLCATRLGSNQPQHFGDGTRLSIL.

The V call is TRBV7-2, the J call TRBJ1-1, with TRBD1 identical over 7 bases. The CDR3 spans 13 residues. The V gene end was trimmed by 1 base and the J gene end by 11 bases; junction bases not matched to a gene: 7. Germline CDR1 SGHTA, CDR2 FQGNSA. The CDR3 here is CASSLDRGGGAFF. The CDR3 nucleotides are TGTGCCAGCAGCTTAGACAGGGGTGGAGGGGCTTTCTTT. The full variable domain, rest sourced from reference TRBV7-2 and TRBJ1-1, is GAGVSQSPSNKVTEKGKDVELRCDPISGHTALYWYRQSLGQGLEFLIYFQGNSAPDKSGLPSDRFSAERTGGSVSTLTIQRTQQEDSAVYLCASSLDRGGGAFFGQGTRLTVV.

This chain links TRBV4-1 with TRBJ2-3; 9 nucleotides match TRBD2. CDR3 length: 18 residues. Germline V lookup: CDR1 MGHRA, CDR2 YSYEKL. The J segment lost 6 bases and the V segment lost 4 bases, leaving 17 bases of the junction unmatched. The CDR3 DNA follows: TGCGCCAGCAGCCGAGAGGGGGGACTAGCTCCCACTTCGGATACGCAGTATTTT. Translated: CASSREGGLAPTSDTQYF.

This chain uses TRBV7-9 with TRBJ2-2; 7 bases fit TRBD1. This CDR3 region has 19 residues. With 1 base clipped from V and 0 bases from J, the junction kept 11 bases outside the gene matches. From germline, CDR1 is SEHNR and CDR2 FQNEAQ (reference sequence). The CDR3 DNA follows: TGTGCCAGCAGCTTAGGAGTTTTTGTGGGACAGACGAACACCGGGGAGCTGTTTTTT. The encoded protein is CASSLGVFVGQTNTGELFF.

This clone was detected only a few times. This sequence joins TRBV30 and TRBJ1-2; 7 bases match TRBD1. This CDR3 region has 13 residues. Looked up from germline, CDR1 is GTSNPN and CDR2 is SVGIG (reference sequence). J was trimmed by 3 bases and V by 8 bases; bases with no gene match: 9. CDR3 sequence reads: CAATRDRDYGYTF. The CDR3 DNA sequence: TGTGCCGCGACCCGGGACAGAGACTATGGCTACACCTTC.

This clone was recorded only once. The rearrangement links TRBV7-2 to TRBJ1-2, with D unresolved. Trimming removed 5 bases at V and 3 bases at J, with 25 bases between. This CDR3 contains 18 residues. Germline V gene data show CDR1 as SGHTA and CDR2 as FQGNSA. Here the CDR3 reads CASSPRTSLILAHYGYTF. CDR3 nucleotide sequence: TGTGCCAGCAGCCCCCGGACCTCCCTAATACTAGCGCACTATGGCTACACCTTC. Looking up the rest from reference TRBV7-2 and TRBJ1-2 gives the full variable domain: GAGVSQSPSNKVTEKGKDVELRCDPISGHTALYWYRQSLGQGLEFLIYFQGNSAPDKSGLPSDRFSAERTGGSVSTLTIQRTQQEDSAVYLCASSPRTSLILAHYGYTFGSGTRLTVV.

The chain uses TRBV10-3 and TRBJ1-2, with 8 bases aligning to TRBD1. The CDR3 has 17 amino acids. Trimming cost V 4 bases and J 8 bases; bases outside gene matches: 18. Germline assignment: CDR1 ENHRY and CDR2 SYGVKD. CDR3 sequence: CAISGGTRGLGVDGYTF. The CDR3 nucleotides read TGTGCCATCAGTGGAGGTACCAGGGGGCTAGGGGTGGACGGCTACACCTTC.

The chain joins TRBV12-5 to TRBJ1-6, with D possibly TRBD1 on 6 matching bases. Trimming removed 3 bases from V and 0 bases from J, with 12 bases in between. This CDR3 is 17 amino acids long. Germline CDR1 is LGHNT and CDR2 is FRNRAP. This chain's CDR3 is CASGLSGAGSYNSPLHF. In DNA form, the CDR3 reads TGTGCTAGTGGTTTATCAGGGGCTGGCTCCTATAATTCACCCCTCCACTTT.

The chain combines TRBV20-1 with TRBJ2-5; D gene uncertain. Germline assignment: CDR1 DFQATT and CDR2 SNEGSKA (reference sequence). Trimming stripped 6 bases from V and 3 bases from J, with 8 bases between. The CDR3 is 11 amino acids. CDR3 amino acids: CSAQQKETQYF. The CDR3, as DNA: TGCAGTGCGCAACAAAAAGAGACCCAGTACTTC.

This clone was detected only a few times. The chain has TRBV7-9 and TRBJ1-4; TRBD1 matches 7 bases. Germline CDR1 is SEHNR and CDR2 is FQNEAQ (reference sequence). The CDR3 spans 13 residues. V gave up 4 bases and J gave up 11 bases; unmatched junction bases: 7. This chain's CDR3 is CASSWDSGSKLFF. The DNA of the CDR3 is TGTGCCAGCAGCTGGGACAGCGGATCGAAACTGTTTTTT.

The chain employs TRBV15 and TRBJ2-5, with D unresolved. This CDR3 spans 14 amino acids. V dropped 1 base and J dropped 4 bases, with 10 bases sitting between them. Looked up from germline, CDR1 is LNHNV and CDR2 is YYDKDF (reference sequence). The CDR3: CATSRGQASETQYF. The CDR3 DNA reads TGTGCCACCAGCAGAGGTCAAGCGTCAGAGACCCAGTACTTC.

This clone was seen just once. The chain joins TRBV15 to TRBJ1-2; TRBD1 matches 7 bases. CDR3 size: 14 residues. Germline CDR1 is LNHNV and CDR2 is YYDKDF (reference sequence). V trimming: 3 bases; J trimming: 5 bases; junction bases outside the gene matches: 6. The CDR3 reads CATSREGQRYGYTF. CDR3 sequence (DNA): TGTGCCACCAGCAGGGAGGGACAGCGTTATGGCTACACCTTC.

This clone was seen a few times. The chain has TRBV6-5 and TRBJ1-1, with 9 bases identical to TRBD1. V lost 6 bases, J lost 1 base, and 3 bases stayed unmatched. The CDR3 extends over 14 amino acids. Germline CDR1 is MNHEY and CDR2 is SVGAGI. This chain's CDR3 is CASSWTGENTEAFF. The CDR3, as DNA: TGTGCCAGCAGCTGGACAGGGGAGAACACTGAAGCTTTCTTT.

The rearrangement joins TRBV6-5 to TRBJ1-2; no clear D. The CDR3 contains 15 residues. Germline loops: CDR1 MNHEY, CDR2 SVGAGI. Trimming stripped 0 bases from V and 0 bases from J, with 8 bases between. CDR3 in amino acids: CASSYSQLANYGYTF. The DNA of the CDR3 is TGTGCCAGCAGTTACTCACAGCTCGCTAACTATGGCTACACCTTC.

The gene calls are TRBV4-3 and TRBJ1-1; D uncertain. The CDR3 consists of 15 residues. Trimming shortened V by 3 bases and J by 1 base, and 12 bases separated the two germline ends. Germline CDR1 LGHNA, CDR2 YSLEER. The CDR3 loop reads CASSHHTPGNTEAFF. The CDR3 nucleotides read TGCGCCAGCAGCCATCACACCCCTGGGAACACTGAAGCTTTCTTT.

The rearrangement joins TRBV19 to TRBJ1-5; D not certain. CDR1 is LNHDA and CDR2 is SQIVND in the germline V gene (reference sequence). Trimming took off 9 bases at V and 8 bases at J, with 5 bases between the two ends. This CDR3 is 9 amino acids long. Here the CDR3 reads CAREKPQHF. CDR3 in DNA: TGTGCCAGGGAGAAGCCCCAGCATTTT.

This clone was detected only once. The J gene is TRBJ2-1, the V gene TRBV19, with TRBD1 as a possible D gene (5 bases). Germline CDR1 and CDR2: LNHDA and SQIVND (reference sequence). There are 15 residues in the CDR3. V was pared by 3 bases and J by 7 bases, with 16 bases between. The DNA for the CDR3 is TGTGCCAGTAGTATTAATGGGGCGCATCTGAATGAGCAGTTCTTC. It specifies CASSINGAHLNEQFF.

This chain links TRBV14 with TRBJ1-5; 7 bases line up with TRBD1. The V segment lost 4 bases and the J segment 2 bases; nucleotides outside the gene matches: 5. This CDR3 region has 15 residues. Germline-derived CDR1 and CDR2 are SGHDN and FVKESK. The CDR3 sequence is CASSLYRGRNQPQHF. The CDR3 nucleotides read TGTGCCAGCAGCCTTTATAGGGGGCGCAATCAGCCCCAGCATTTT.

The chain recombines TRBV7-8 with TRBJ2-7, with D uncertain. This CDR3 has 11 amino acids. Germline assignment: CDR1 SGHVS and CDR2 FQNEAQ. Trimming pared 5 bases from V and 3 bases from J, leaving 5 bases between. Here the CDR3 reads CASSLNYEQYF. In DNA form, the CDR3 reads TGTGCCAGCAGCCTTAACTACGAGCAGTACTTC.

The chain carries TRBV18 and TRBJ1-5; 7 nucleotides line up with TRBD1. Germline assignment: CDR1 KGHSH and CDR2 LQKENI. V lost 3 bases and J lost 6; bases outside the gene matches: 11. The length of the CDR3 is 16 residues. The CDR3 nucleotides read TGTGCCAGCTCACCGATGGACAGGAGAGGAGGTCAGCCCCAGCATTTT. Translation gives CASSPMDRRGGQPQHF.

This clone was seen only once. The V gene is TRBV30, the J gene TRBJ1-6, with unresolved D. The CDR3 is 13 amino acids. With 3 bases removed from V and 7 bases from J, the gap between germline ends came to 10 bases. Per germline, CDR1 GTSNPN and CDR2 SVGIG (reference sequence). The CDR3 sequence: CAWRAADNSPLHF. The CDR3 coding sequence is TGTGCCTGGAGAGCGGCGGACAATTCACCCCTCCACTTT.

This sequence joins TRBV6-5 and TRBJ1-6, with D possibly matching TRBD1 (5 bases). The CDR3 runs 12 residues. V was shortened by 6 bases and J by 10 bases, with 10 bases between the two germline ends. The germline gives CDR1 MNHEY, CDR2 SVGAGI. The CDR3 sequence: CASRAGNSPLHF. CDR3 DNA sequence: TGTGCCAGCAGAGCAGGGAACTCACCCCTCCACTTT.

The chain has TRBV25-1 and TRBJ1-1, with D perhaps matching TRBD1 (6 bases). Germline V gene data show CDR1 as MGHDK and CDR2 as SYGVNS. The CDR3 consists of 14 residues. The CDR3 spells CAPEGGKEDTEAFF. The CDR3 DNA is TGTGCGCCAGAGGGGGGGAAAGAAGACACTGAAGCTTTCTTT.

V is TRBV5-4 and J is TRBJ1-6, with 7 bases identical to TRBD1. The CDR3 totals 13 residues. In germline, CDR1 is SGHNT, CDR2 YYREEE (reference sequence). V lost 4 bases, J lost 11 bases, and 6 bases stayed unmatched. The CDR3 bases are TGTGCCAGCAGCGTTACGGGACAGCCACCCCTCCACTTT. Protein sequence: CASSVTGQPPLHF.

The gene calls are TRBV27 and TRBJ1-2; D ambiguous. Trimming shortened V by 5 bases and J by 1 base, and 8 bases separated the two germline ends. The CDR3 runs 13 residues. Germline V lookup: CDR1 MNHEY, CDR2 SMNVEV (reference sequence). This CDR3 is CASSTEGNYGYTF. The CDR3 DNA follows: TGTGCCAGCAGTACAGAGGGTAACTATGGCTACACCTTC.

This sequence joins TRBV10-1 and TRBJ2-7; the D gene is possibly TRBD2 (6 bases). There are 17 residues in the CDR3. V gave up 0 bases and J gave up 0 bases, with 15 bases separating them. Germline V CDR1 and CDR2: WNHNN, SYGVQD (reference sequence). For the CDR3, the DNA is TGCGCCAGCAGTGAGTCCCCGACTAGATTGAGCTCCTACGAGCAGTACTTC. Amino acids: CASSESPTRLSSYEQYF.

CDR3 region: CASSRDKNNQPQHF. CDR3 DNA: TGTGCCAGCAGTCGGGACAAGAACAATCAGCCCCAGCATTTT. The chain carries TRBV2 and TRBJ1-5; perhaps TRBD1 as D (6 bases). Per germline, CDR1 SNHLY and CDR2 FYNNEI. Between the trimmed V and J ends, which lost 5 bases and 3 bases, there was a span of 11 bases. This CDR3 comprises 14 residues.

The chain is built from TRBV19 and TRBJ1-6, with D unresolved. Germline V CDR1 and CDR2: LNHDA, SQIVND (reference sequence). The CDR3 has 14 residues. V lost 3 bases, J lost 8 bases, and 11 bases lay in between. This chain's CDR3 is CASSIGPGDSPLHF. As DNA, the CDR3 is TGTGCCAGTAGTATCGGCCCGGGAGATTCACCCCTCCACTTT.

This chain joins TRBV7-2 and TRBJ1-2; TRBD1 aligns across 9 bases. Germline values: CDR1 SGHTA, CDR2 FQGNSA. The CDR3 is 17 residues long. After removal of 5 bases from V and 3 bases from J, the junction contained 13 bases not matched to a gene. The CDR3 region is CASSPRTGAGGDYGYTF. CDR3 in DNA: TGTGCCAGCAGCCCCCGGACAGGGGCAGGTGGTGACTATGGCTACACCTTC.

The genes are TRBV6-5 and TRBJ2-4, with D perhaps matching TRBD1 (6 bases). This CDR3 is 13 amino acids long. CDR1 and CDR2 (germline): MNHEY, SVGAGI. The V end was cut by 4 bases, the J end by 7 bases, with 11 bases between. In DNA form, the CDR3 reads TGTGCCAGCAGTTCATTACAGGGTAACATTCAGTACTTC. It codes for CASSSLQGNIQYF.

This chain joins TRBV29-1 and TRBJ2-2; no definite D call. Germline CDR1 and CDR2: SQVTM and ANQGSEA. The germline V and J ends were trimmed by 4 bases and 4 bases, with 10 bases remaining between them. The CDR3 extends over 13 amino acids. CDR3 loop: CSVAFPITGELFF. The CDR3 DNA reads TGCAGCGTTGCATTCCCCATCACCGGGGAGCTGTTTTTT.